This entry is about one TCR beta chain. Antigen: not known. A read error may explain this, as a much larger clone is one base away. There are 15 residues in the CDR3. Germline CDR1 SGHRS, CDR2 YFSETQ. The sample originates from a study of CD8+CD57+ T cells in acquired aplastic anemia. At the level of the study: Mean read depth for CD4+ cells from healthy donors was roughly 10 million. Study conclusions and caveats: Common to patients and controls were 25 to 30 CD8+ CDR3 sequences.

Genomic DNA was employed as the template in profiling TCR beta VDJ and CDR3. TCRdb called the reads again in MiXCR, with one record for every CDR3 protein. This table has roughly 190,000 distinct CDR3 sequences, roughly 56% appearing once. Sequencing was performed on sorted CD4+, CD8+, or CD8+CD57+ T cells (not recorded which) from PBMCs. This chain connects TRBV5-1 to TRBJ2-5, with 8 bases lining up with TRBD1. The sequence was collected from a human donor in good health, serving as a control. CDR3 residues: CASGLGTGPQETQYF. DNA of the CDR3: TGCGCCAGCGGCTTGGGGACAGGACCCCAAGAGACCCAGTACTTC.